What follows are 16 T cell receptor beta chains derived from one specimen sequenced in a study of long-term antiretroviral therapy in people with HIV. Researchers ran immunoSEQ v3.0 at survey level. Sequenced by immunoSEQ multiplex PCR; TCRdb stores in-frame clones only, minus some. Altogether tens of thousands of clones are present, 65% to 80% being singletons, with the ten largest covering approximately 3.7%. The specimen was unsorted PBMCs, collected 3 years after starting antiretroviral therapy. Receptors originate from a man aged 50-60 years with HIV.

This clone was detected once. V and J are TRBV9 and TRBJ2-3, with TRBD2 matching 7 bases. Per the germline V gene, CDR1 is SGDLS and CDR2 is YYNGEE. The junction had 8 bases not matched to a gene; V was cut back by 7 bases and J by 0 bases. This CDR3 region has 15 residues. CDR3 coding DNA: TGTGCCAGCTCCGGCTCTAGCGGCAGCACAGATACGCAGTATTTT. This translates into CASSGSSGSTDTQYF.

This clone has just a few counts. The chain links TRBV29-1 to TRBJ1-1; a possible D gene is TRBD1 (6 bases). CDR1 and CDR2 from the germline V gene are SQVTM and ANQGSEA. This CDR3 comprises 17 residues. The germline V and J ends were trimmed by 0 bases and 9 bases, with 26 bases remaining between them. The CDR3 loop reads CSVEDKAIGRGLSKAFF. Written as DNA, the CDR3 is TGCAGCGTTGAAGATAAGGCGATAGGCAGGGGCCTAAGTAAAGCTTTCTTT.

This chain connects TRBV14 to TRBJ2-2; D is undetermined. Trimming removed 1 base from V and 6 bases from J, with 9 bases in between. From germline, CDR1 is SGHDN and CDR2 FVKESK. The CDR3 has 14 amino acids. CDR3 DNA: TGTGCCAGCAGCCAAGTAAATTGGGCCGGGGAGCTGTTTTTT. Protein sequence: CASSQVNWAGELFF.

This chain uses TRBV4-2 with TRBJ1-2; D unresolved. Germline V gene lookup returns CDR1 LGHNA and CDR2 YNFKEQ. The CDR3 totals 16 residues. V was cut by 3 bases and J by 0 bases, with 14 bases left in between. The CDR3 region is CASSQSASEANYGYTF. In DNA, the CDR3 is TGTGCCAGCAGCCAGTCCGCCTCCGAAGCTAACTATGGCTACACCTTC.

The CDR3 region is CASSRDGAGAFF. CDR3 in DNA: TGTGCCAGCAGCCGGGACGGGGCGGGAGCTTTCTTT. The genes are TRBV9 and TRBJ1-1, with D perhaps TRBD1 (5 bases). Germline V lookup: CDR1 SGDLS, CDR2 YYNGEE. V dropped 4 bases and J dropped 10 bases, with 14 bases sitting between them. The CDR3 contains 12 residues. Full variable domain (outside the CDR3, taken from reference TRBV9 and TRBJ1-1): DSGVTQTPKHLITATGQRVTLRCSPRSGDLSVYWYQQSLDQGLQFLIQYYNGEERAKGNILERFSAQQFPDLHSELNLSSLELGDSALYFCASSRDGAGAFFGQGTRLTVV.

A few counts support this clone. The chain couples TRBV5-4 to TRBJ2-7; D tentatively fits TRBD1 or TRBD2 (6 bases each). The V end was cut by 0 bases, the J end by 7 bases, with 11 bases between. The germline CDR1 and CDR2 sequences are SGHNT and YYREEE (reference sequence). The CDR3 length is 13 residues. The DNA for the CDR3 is TGTGCCAGCAGCTTGGCCCCGGGGGCGGAGCAGTACTTC. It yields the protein CASSLAPGAEQYF.

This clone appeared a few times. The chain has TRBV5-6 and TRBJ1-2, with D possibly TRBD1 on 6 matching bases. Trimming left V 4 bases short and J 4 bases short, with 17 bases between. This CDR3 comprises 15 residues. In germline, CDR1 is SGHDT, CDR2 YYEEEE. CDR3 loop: CASSLRGGGTYGYTF. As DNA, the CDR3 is TGTGCCAGCAGCCTGAGGGGAGGGGGGACCTATGGCTACACCTTC.

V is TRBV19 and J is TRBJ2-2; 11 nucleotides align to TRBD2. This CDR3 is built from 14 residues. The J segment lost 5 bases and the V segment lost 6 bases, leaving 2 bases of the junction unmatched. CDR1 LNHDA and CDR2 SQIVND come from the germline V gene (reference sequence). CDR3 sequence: CASSRLAGTGELFF. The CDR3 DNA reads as TGTGCCAGTAGCAGACTAGCGGGGACCGGGGAGCTGTTTTTT.

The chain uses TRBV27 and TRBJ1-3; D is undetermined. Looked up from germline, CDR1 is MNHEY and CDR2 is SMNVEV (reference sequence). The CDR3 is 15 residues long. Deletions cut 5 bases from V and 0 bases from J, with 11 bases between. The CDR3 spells CASSLLGLSGNTIYF. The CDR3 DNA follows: TGTGCCAGCAGTCTCCTTGGACTCTCTGGAAACACCATATATTTT.

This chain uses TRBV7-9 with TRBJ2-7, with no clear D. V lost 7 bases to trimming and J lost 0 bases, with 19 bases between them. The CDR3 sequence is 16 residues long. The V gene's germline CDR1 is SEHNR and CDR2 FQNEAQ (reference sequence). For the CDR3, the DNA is TGTGCCAGCATCCCTGAAGGACGCAGGAGCTCCTACGAGCAGTACTTC. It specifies CASIPEGRRSSYEQYF.

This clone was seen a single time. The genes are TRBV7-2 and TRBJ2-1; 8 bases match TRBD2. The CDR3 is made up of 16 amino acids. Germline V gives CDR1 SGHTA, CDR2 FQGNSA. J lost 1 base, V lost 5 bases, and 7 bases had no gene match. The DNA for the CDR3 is TGTGCCAGCAGCAGGACCGGGACTAGGTCCTACAATGAGCAGTTCTTC. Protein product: CASSRTGTRSYNEQFF.

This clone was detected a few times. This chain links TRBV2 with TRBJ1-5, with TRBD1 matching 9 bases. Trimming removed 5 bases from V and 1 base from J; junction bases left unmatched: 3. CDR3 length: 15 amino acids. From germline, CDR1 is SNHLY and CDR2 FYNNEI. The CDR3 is CASSWDRASNQPQHF. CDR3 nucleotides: TGTGCCAGCAGTTGGGACAGGGCGAGCAATCAGCCCCAGCATTTT.

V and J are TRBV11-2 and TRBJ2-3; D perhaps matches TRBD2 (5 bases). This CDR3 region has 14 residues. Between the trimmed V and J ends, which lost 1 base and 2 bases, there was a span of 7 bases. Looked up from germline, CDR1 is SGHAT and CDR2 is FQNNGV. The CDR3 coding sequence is TGTGCCAGCAGCTTAGGACTAAACACAGATACGCAGTATTTT. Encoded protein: CASSLGLNTDTQYF.

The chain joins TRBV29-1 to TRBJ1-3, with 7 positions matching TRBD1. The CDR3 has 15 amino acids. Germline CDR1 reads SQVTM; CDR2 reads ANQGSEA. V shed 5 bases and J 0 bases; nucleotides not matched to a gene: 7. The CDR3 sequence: CSVRTGSNSGNTIYF. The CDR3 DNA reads TGCAGCGTTCGGACAGGCTCGAACTCTGGAAACACCATATATTTT.

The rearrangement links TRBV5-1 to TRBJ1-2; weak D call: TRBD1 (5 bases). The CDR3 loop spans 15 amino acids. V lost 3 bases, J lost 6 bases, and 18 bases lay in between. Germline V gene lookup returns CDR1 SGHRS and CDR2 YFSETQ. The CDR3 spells CASSSPSQDTNGYTF. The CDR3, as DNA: TGCGCCAGCAGCTCCCCGTCGCAGGACACCAATGGCTACACCTTC.

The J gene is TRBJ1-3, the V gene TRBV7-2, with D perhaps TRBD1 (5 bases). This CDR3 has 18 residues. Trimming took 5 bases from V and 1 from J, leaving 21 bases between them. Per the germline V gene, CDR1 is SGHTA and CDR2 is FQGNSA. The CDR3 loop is CASSPRGLRGISGNTIYF. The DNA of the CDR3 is TGTGCCAGCAGCCCCCGGGGGTTGCGGGGGATTTCTGGAAACACCATATATTTT.